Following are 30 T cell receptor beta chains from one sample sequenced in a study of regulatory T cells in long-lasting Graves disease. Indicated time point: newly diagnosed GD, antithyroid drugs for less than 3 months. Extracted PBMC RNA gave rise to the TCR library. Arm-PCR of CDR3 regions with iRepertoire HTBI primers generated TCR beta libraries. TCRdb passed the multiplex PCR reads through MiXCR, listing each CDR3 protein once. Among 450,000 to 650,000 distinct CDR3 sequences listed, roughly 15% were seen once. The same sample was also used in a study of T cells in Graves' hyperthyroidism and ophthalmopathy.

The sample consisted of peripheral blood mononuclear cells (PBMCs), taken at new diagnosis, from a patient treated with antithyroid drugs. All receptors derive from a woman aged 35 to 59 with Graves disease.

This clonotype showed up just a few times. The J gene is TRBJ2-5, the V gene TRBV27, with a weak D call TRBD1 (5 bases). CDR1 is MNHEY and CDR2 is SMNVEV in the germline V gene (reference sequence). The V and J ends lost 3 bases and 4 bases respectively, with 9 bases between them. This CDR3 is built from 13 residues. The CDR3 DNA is TGTGCCAGCAGTTTTCAGGGTGTAGAGACCCAGTACTTC. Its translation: CASSFQGVETQYF.

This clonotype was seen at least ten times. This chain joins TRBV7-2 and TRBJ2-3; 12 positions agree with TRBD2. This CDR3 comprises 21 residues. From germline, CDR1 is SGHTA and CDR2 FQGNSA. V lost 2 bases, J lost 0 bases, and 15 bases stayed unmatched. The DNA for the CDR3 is TGTGCCAGCAGCTTATTACCCCGACTAGCGGGGGCCCCGCTTAGCACAGATACGCAGTATTTT. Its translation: CASSLLPRLAGAPLSTDTQYF.

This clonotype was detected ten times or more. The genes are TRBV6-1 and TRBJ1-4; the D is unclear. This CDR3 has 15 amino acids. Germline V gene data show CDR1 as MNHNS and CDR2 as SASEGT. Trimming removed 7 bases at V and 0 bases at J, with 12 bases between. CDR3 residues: CASTRADATNEKLFF. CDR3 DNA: TGTGCCAGCACCAGAGCGGATGCAACTAATGAAAAACTGTTTTTT.

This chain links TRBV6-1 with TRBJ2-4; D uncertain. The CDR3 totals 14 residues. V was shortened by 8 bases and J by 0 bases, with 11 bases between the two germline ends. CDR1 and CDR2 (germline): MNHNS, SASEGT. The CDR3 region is CASSPEAAKNIQYF. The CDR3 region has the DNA TGTGCCAGCTCCCCTGAGGCAGCCAAAAACATTCAGTACTTC.

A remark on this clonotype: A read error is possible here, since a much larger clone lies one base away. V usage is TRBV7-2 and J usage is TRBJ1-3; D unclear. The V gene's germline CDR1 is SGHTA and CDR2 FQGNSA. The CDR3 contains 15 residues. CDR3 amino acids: CASSAPRGSGTTIYF. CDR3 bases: TGTGCCAGCAGCGCGCCGCGGGGATCTGGAACCACCATATATTTT. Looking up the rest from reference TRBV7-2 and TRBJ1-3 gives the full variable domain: GAGVSQSPSNKVTEKGKDVELRCDPISGHTALYWYRQSLGQGLEFLIYFQGNSAPDKSGLPSDRFSAERTGGSVSTLTIQRTQQEDSAVYLCASSAPRGSGTTIYFGEGSWLTVV.

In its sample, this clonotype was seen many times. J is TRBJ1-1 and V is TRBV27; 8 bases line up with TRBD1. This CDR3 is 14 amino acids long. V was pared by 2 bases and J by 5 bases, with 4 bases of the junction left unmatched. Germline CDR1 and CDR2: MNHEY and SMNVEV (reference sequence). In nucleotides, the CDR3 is TGTGCCAGCAGTTTAGGCAGGGGGCCAACTGAAGCTTTCTTT. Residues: CASSLGRGPTEAFF.

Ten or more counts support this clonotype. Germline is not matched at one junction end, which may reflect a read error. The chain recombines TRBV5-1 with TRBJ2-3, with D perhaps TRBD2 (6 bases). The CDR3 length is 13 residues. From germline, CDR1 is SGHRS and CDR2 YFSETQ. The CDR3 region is CASSSAGTDTQYF. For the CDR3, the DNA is TGTGCCAGCAGCTCGGCGGGAACAGATACGCAGTATTTT.

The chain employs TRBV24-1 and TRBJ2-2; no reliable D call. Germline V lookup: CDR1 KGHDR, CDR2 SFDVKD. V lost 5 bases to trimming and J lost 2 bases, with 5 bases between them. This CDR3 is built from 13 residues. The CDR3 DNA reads TGTGCCACCAGTGTGAGTAACACCGGGGAGCTGTTTTTT. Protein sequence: CATSVSNTGELFF.

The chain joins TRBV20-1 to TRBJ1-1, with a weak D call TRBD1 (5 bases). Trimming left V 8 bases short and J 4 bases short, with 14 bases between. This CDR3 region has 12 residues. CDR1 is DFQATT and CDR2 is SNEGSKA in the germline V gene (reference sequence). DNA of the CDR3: TGCAGTTATAGCGGGGGGGGCACTGAAGCTTTCTTT. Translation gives CSYSGGGTEAFF.

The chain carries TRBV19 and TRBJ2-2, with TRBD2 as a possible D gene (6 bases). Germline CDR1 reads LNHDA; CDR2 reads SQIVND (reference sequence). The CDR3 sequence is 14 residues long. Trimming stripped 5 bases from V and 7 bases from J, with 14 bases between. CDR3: CASSLGGKGGELFF. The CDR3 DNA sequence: TGTGCCAGTAGTCTCGGGGGAAAAGGCGGGGAGCTGTTTTTT. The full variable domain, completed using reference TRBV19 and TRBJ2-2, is DGGITQSPKYLFRKEGQNVTLSCEQNLNHDAMYWYRQDPGQGLRLIYYSQIVNDFQKGDIAEGYSVSREKKESFPLTVTSAQKNPTAFYLCASSLGGKGGELFFGEGSRLTVL.

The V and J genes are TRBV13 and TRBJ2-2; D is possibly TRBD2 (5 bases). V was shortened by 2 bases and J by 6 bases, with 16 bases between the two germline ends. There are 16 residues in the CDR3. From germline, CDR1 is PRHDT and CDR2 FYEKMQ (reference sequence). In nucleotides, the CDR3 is TGTGCCAGCAGCTTAATCGGTACTCCGGAGGCCGGGGAGCTGTTTTTT. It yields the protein CASSLIGTPEAGELFF.

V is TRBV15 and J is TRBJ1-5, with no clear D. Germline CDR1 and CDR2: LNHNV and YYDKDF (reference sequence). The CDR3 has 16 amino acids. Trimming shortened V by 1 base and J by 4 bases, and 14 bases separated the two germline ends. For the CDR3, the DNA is TGTGCCACCAGCAGAGTAGAAGGCAGGACTAATCAGCCCCAGCATTTT. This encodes CATSRVEGRTNQPQHF.

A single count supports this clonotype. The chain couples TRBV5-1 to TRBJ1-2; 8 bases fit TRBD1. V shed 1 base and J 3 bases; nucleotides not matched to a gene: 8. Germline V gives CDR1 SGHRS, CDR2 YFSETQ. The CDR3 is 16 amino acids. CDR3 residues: CASSLQGARGDYGYTF. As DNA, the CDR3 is TGCGCCAGCAGCTTGCAGGGGGCGCGGGGAGACTATGGCTACACCTTC.

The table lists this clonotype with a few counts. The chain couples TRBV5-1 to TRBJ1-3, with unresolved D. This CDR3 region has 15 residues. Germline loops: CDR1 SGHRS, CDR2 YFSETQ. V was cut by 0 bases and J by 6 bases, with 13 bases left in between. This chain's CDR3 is CASSLVGGDLNTIYF. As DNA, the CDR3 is TGCGCCAGCAGCTTGGTCGGAGGAGACCTAAACACCATATATTTT.

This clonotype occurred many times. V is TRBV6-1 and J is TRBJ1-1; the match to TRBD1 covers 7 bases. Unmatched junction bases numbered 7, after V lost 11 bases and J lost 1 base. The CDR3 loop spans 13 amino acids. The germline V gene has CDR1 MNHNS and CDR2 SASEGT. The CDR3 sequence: CAVTGQKNTEAFF. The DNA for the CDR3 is TGTGCCGTTACGGGACAGAAGAACACTGAAGCTTTCTTT.

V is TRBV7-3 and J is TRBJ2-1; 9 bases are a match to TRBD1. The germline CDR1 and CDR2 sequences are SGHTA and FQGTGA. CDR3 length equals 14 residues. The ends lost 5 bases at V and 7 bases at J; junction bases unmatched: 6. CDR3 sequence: CASSVGTGMNEQFF. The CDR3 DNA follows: TGTGCCAGCAGCGTGGGGACAGGGATGAATGAGCAGTTCTTC.

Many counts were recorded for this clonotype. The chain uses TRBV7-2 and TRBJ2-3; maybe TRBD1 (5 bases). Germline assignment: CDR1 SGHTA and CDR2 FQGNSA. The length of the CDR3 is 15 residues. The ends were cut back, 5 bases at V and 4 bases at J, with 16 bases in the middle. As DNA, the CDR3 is TGTGCCAGCAGCCGCCCTCCAGGGAACGCAGATACGCAGTATTTT. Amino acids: CASSRPPGNADTQYF.

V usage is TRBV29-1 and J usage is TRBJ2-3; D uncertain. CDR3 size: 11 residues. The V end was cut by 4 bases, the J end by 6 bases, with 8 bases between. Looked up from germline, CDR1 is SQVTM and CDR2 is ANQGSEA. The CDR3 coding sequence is TGCAGCGTTGTGGGTACGGATACGCAGTATTTT. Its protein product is CSVVGTDTQYF.

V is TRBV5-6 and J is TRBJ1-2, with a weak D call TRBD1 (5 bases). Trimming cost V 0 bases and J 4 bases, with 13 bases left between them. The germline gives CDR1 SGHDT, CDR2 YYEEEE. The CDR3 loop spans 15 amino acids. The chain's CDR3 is CASSLEPGSGYGYTF. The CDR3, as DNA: TGTGCCAGCAGCTTGGAACCAGGGAGTGGCTATGGCTACACCTTC.

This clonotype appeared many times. The CDR3 coding sequence is TGTGCCAGCAGCTTCCTATCCGTTAAGACACAAGAAGCTTTCTTT. It is translated as CASSFLSVKTQEAFF. The chain carries TRBV7-9 and TRBJ1-1; unclear D gene. Trimming shortened V by 3 bases and J by 8 bases, and 19 bases separated the two germline ends. Per the germline V gene, CDR1 is SEHNR and CDR2 is FQNEAQ (reference sequence). CDR3 length equals 15 residues.

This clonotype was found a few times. The CDR3 coding sequence is TGTGCTAGTGGTTTGTTCGAGGGTGGACGGCACTATGGCTACACCTTC. Translated: CASGLFEGGRHYGYTF. The rearrangement joins TRBV12-5 to TRBJ1-2; D is ambiguous. Germline CDR1 reads LGHNT; CDR2 reads FRNRAP. The CDR3 sequence is 16 residues long. V gave up 2 bases and J gave up 3 bases, with 16 bases separating them. The full variable domain, in which reference TRBV12-5 and TRBJ1-2 provide the parts outside the CDR3, is DARVTQTPRHKVTEMGQEVTMRCQPILGHNTVFWYRQTMMQGLELLAYFRNRAPLDDSGMPKDRFSAEMPDATLATLKIQPSEPRDSAVYFCASGLFEGGRHYGYTFGSGTRLTVV.

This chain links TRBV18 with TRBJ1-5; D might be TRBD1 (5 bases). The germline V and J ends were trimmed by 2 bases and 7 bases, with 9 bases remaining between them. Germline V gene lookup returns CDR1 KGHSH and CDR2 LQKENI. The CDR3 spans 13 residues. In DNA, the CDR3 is TGTGCCAGCTCACCAGGGGCTGCCCAGCCCCAGCATTTT. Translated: CASSPGAAQPQHF.

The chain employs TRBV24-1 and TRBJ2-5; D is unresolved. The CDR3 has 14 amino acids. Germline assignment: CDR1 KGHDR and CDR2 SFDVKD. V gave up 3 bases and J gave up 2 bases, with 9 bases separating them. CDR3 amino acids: CATSDTRAQETQYF. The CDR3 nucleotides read TGTGCCACCAGTGATACCCGGGCACAAGAGACCCAGTACTTC.

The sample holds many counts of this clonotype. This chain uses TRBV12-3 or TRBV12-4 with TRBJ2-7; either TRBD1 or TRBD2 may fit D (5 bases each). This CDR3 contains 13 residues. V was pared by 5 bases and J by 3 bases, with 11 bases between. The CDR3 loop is CASSRDGYYEQYF. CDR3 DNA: TGTGCCAGCAGTAGGGACGGATACTACGAGCAGTACTTC.

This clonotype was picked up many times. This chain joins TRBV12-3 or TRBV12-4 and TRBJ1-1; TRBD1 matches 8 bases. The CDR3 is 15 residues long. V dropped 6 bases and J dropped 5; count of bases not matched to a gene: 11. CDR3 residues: CASRLPQGAATEAFF. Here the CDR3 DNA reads TGTGCCAGCAGACTACCGCAGGGGGCGGCAACTGAAGCTTTCTTT.

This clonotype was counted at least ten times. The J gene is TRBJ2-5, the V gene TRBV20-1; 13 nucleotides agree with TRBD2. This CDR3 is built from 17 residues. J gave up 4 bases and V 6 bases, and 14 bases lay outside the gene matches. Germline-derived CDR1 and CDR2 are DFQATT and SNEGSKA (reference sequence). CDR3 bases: TGCAGTGCCCCGACTAGCGGGGGGTCCATCGGCAGAGAGACCCAGTACTTC. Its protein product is CSAPTSGGSIGRETQYF.

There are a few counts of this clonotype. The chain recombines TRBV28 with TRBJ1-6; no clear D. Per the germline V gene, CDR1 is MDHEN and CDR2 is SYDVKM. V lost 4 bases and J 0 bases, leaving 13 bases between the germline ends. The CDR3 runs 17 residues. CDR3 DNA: TGTGCCAGCAGTTCCCTCAAGGAGAGCTCCTATAATTCACCCCTCCACTTT. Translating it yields CASSSLKESSYNSPLHF.

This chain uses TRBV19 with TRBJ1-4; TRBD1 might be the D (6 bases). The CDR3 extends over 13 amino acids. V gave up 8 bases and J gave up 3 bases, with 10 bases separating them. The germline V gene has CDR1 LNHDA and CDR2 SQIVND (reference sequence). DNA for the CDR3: TGTGCCAGTGCACAGGGTCCTAATGAAAAACTGTTTTTT. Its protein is CASAQGPNEKLFF.

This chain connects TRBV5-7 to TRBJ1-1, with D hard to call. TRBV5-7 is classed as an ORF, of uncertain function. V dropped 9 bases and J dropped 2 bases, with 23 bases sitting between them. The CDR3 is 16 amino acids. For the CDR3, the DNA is TGTGCCACCGTGACTGGTGCATCCCAAGGAAACACTGAAGCTTTCTTT. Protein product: CATVTGASQGNTEAFF.

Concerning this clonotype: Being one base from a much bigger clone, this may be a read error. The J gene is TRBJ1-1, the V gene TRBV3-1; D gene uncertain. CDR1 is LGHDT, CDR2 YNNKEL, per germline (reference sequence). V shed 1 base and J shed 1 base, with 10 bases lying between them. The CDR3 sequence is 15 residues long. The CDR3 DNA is TGTGCCAGCAGCCAAGGGGCCACCTCGAACACTGAAGCTTTCTTT. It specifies CASSQGATSNTEAFF.